Listed below are T cell receptor beta chains from one sample, sequenced in a study of long-term antiretroviral therapy in people with HIV. Repertoires were generated with immunoSEQ multiplex PCR, while TCRdb's copy carries only in-frame clones and drops some. The table has about 42,000 clones, approximately 89% seen once. The sample consisted of unsorted PBMCs, taken 0.1 years before starting antiretroviral therapy. These receptors originate from a woman aged 50 to 60 with HIV. The CDR3 runs from the conserved cysteine through the conserved F or W. Fields, in order: D gene, V gene, J gene, clone size, CDR3 protein, CDR3 DNA. A D gene is named only where the DNA matches it firmly. The listing skips clone size in some rows; elsewhere it reads once, few, many or a size class.

d_gene: .
v_gene: TRBV20-1
j_gene: TRBJ1-1
abundance: few
CDR3aa: CSAREGPEAFF
CDR3nt: TGCAGTGCCCGGGAGGGACCTGAAGCTTTCTTT

d_gene: TRBD2
v_gene: TRBV9
j_gene: TRBJ2-3
abundance: .
CDR3aa: CASSSGGLLTDTQYF
CDR3nt: TGTGCCAGCAGCTCGGGGGGACTCCTCACAGATACGCAGTATTTT

d_gene: TRBD1
v_gene: TRBV11-3
j_gene: TRBJ2-2
abundance: .
CDR3aa: CASSLATGVLFF
CDR3nt: TGTGCCAGCAGCTTAGCGACAGGGGTTCTGTTTTTT

d_gene: .
v_gene: TRBV6-1
j_gene: TRBJ2-1
abundance: .
CDR3aa: CASSDSPRVEQFF
CDR3nt: TGTGCCAGCAGTGACAGCCCGAGGGTTGAGCAGTTCTTC

d_gene: .
v_gene: TRBV9
j_gene: TRBJ1-1
abundance: .
CDR3aa: CASSPDQGLSTEAFF
CDR3nt: TGTGCCAGCAGCCCCGACCAGGGGTTATCCACTGAAGCTTTCTTT

d_gene: .
v_gene: TRBV15
j_gene: TRBJ1-2
abundance: .
CDR3aa: CATSEKRQTFNYGYTF
CDR3nt: TGTGCCACCTCCGAAAAACGACAGACCTTCAACTATGGCTACACCTTC

d_gene: .
v_gene: TRBV7-9
j_gene: TRBJ1-3
abundance: .
CDR3aa: CASSTPGVVSGNTIYF
CDR3nt: TGTGCCAGCAGCACCCCTGGGGTAGTCTCTGGAAACACCATATATTTT

d_gene: .
v_gene: TRBV29-1
j_gene: TRBJ2-2
abundance: .
CDR3aa: CSATGNTGELFF
CDR3nt: TGCAGCGCGACGGGGAACACCGGGGAGCTGTTTTTT

d_gene: .
v_gene: TRBV6-1
j_gene: TRBJ2-6
abundance: .
CDR3aa: CASSEYAAAFSGANVLTF
CDR3nt: TGTGCCAGCAGTGAATATGCAGCTGCTTTCTCTGGGGCCAACGTCCTGACTTTC

d_gene: .
v_gene: TRBV21-1
j_gene: TRBJ2-3
abundance: .
CDR3aa: CASSKALFAGSSTDTQYF
CDR3nt: TGTGCCAGCAGCAAAGCGCTTTTCGCGGGGTCTAGCACAGATACGCAGTATTTT

d_gene: TRBD1
v_gene: TRBV27
j_gene: TRBJ2-7
abundance: .
CDR3aa: CASSLGGTGLDEQYF
CDR3nt: TGTGCCAGCAGTTTGGGGGGGACAGGGCTCGACGAGCAGTACTTC

d_gene: .
v_gene: TRBV7-9
j_gene: TRBJ1-2
abundance: .
CDR3aa: CASSRPGRYGYTF
CDR3nt: TGTGCCAGCAGCCGTCCAGGGAGGTATGGCTACACCTTC

d_gene: .
v_gene: TRBV6-5
j_gene: TRBJ2-7
abundance: .
CDR3aa: CASSSTSDRSPYEQYF
CDR3nt: TGTGCCAGCAGTTCGACGTCAGACAGGTCCCCCTACGAGCAGTACTTC

d_gene: .
v_gene: TRBV5-4
j_gene: TRBJ2-7
abundance: once
CDR3aa: CASSFIDWPGEQYF
CDR3nt: TGTGCCAGCAGCTTTATTGACTGGCCGGGAGAGCAGTACTTC

d_gene: .
v_gene: TRBV2
j_gene: TRBJ1-5
abundance: .
CDR3aa: CASSEGRSNQPQHF
CDR3nt: TGTGCCAGCAGTGAAGGGAGGAGCAATCAGCCCCAGCATTTT

d_gene: .
v_gene: TRBV18
j_gene: TRBJ2-7
abundance: once
CDR3aa: CASSPSRPLREGDSHYEQYF
CDR3nt: TGTGCCAGCTCACCATCTAGGCCTTTGAGGGAAGGGGATTCTCACTACGAGCAGTACTTC

d_gene: .
v_gene: TRBV6-5
j_gene: TRBJ1-1
abundance: .
CDR3aa: CASRNYRVGDTEAFF
CDR3nt: TGTGCCAGCAGGAATTACAGGGTAGGCGACACTGAAGCTTTCTTT

d_gene: TRBD1
v_gene: TRBV19
j_gene: TRBJ1-5
abundance: few
CDR3aa: CASDRVSNQPQHF
CDR3nt: TGTGCCAGCGACAGGGTGAGCAATCAGCCCCAGCATTTT

d_gene: .
v_gene: TRBV9
j_gene: TRBJ1-3
abundance: .
CDR3aa: CASSVDSERATIYF
CDR3nt: TGTGCCAGCAGCGTAGACTCAGAGAGGGCCACCATATATTTT

d_gene: .
v_gene: TRBV25-1
j_gene: TRBJ1-1
abundance: once
CDR3aa: CASSGQGLKDTEAFF
CDR3nt: TGTGCCAGCAGTGGGCAGGGTTTAAAGGACACTGAAGCTTTCTTT

d_gene: TRBD1
v_gene: TRBV12-5
j_gene: TRBJ2-2
abundance: .
CDR3aa: CASGSRTGRVSGELFF
CDR3nt: TGTGCTAGTGGTTCCCGGACAGGGCGGGTGTCCGGGGAGCTGTTTTTT

d_gene: TRBD2
v_gene: TRBV4-2
j_gene: TRBJ2-3
abundance: .
CDR3aa: CASSRTSGGGDTQYF
CDR3nt: TGTGCCAGCAGCCGGACTAGCGGGGGTGGAGATACGCAGTATTTT

d_gene: .
v_gene: TRBV29-1
j_gene: TRBJ1-1
abundance: .
CDR3aa: CSVSLQRWDTEAFF
CDR3nt: TGCAGCGTATCACTGCAACGGTGGGACACTGAAGCTTTCTTT

d_gene: .
v_gene: TRBV10-2
j_gene: TRBJ2-2
abundance: .
CDR3aa: CASRGTRSTGELFF
CDR3nt: TGCGCCAGCAGGGGGACAAGGTCCACCGGGGAGCTGTTTTTT

d_gene: TRBD1
v_gene: TRBV5-8
j_gene: TRBJ1-2
abundance: .
CDR3aa: CASRETGGTLGYTF
CDR3nt: TGTGCCAGCAGGGAGACAGGGGGAACTTTGGGCTACACCTTC

d_gene: .
v_gene: TRBV7-8
j_gene: TRBJ1-1
abundance: .
CDR3aa: CASSFRNQAEAFF
CDR3nt: TGTGCCAGCAGCTTCCGAAACCAGGCTGAAGCTTTCTTT

d_gene: .
v_gene: TRBV9
j_gene: TRBJ2-7
abundance: .
CDR3aa: CASSEGWVSYELYF
CDR3nt: TGTGCCAGCAGTGAAGGGTGGGTGTCGTACGAGCTTTACTTC

d_gene: TRBD1
v_gene: TRBV5-8
j_gene: TRBJ1-5
abundance: .
CDR3aa: CASSLGTGTQPQHF
CDR3nt: TGTGCCAGCAGCCTCGGGACAGGAACGCAGCCCCAGCATTTT

d_gene: TRBD1
v_gene: TRBV5-1
j_gene: TRBJ1-2
abundance: .
CDR3aa: CASSWTGSLGDGYTF
CDR3nt: TGCGCCAGCAGCTGGACAGGTTCACTGGGAGATGGCTACACCTTC

d_gene: TRBD1
v_gene: TRBV19
j_gene: TRBJ1-1
abundance: .
CDR3aa: CASSQGLNTEAFF
CDR3nt: TGTGCCAGTTCACAGGGGTTGAACACTGAAGCTTTCTTT

d_gene: TRBD2
v_gene: TRBV15
j_gene: TRBJ2-7
abundance: .
CDR3aa: CATSRTGVAGDPYEQYF
CDR3nt: TGTGCCACCAGCAGGACGGGGGTAGCGGGGGATCCCTACGAGCAGTACTTC